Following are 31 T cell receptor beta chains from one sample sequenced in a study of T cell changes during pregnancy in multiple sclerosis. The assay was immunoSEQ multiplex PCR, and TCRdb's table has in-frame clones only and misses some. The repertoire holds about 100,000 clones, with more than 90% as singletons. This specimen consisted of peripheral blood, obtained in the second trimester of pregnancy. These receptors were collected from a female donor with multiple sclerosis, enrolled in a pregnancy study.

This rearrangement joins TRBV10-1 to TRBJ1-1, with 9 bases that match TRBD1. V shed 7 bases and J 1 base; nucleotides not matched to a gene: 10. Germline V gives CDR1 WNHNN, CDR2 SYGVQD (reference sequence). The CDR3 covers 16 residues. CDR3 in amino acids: CASNTGQGRTNTEAFF. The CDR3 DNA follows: TGCGCCAGCAATACGGGACAGGGAAGAACGAACACTGAAGCTTTCTTT.

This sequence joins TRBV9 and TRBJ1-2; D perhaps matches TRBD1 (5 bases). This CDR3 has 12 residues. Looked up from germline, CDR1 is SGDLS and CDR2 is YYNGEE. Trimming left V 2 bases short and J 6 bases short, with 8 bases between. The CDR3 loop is CASSVGGNGYTF. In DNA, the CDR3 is TGTGCCAGCAGCGTCGGGGGGAATGGCTACACCTTC. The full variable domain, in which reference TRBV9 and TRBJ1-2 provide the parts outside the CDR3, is DSGVTQTPKHLITATGQRVTLRCSPRSGDLSVYWYQQSLDQGLQFLIQYYNGEERAKGNILERFSAQQFPDLHSELNLSSLELGDSALYFCASSVGGNGYTFGSGTRLTVV.

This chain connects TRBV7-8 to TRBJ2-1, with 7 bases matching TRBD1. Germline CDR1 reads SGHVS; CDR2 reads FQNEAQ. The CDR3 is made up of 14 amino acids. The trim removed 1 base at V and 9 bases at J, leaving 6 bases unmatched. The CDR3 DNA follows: TGTGCCAGCAGCTTAGAGAGGGGGCTAAGTGAGCAGTTCTTC. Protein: CASSLERGLSEQFF.

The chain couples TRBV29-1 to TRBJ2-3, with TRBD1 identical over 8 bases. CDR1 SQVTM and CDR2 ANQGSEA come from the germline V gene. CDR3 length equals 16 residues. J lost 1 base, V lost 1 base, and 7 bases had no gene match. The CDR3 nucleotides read TGCAGCGTTGAAGGGGACGACAGGGGTGGCACAGATACGCAGTATTTT. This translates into CSVEGDDRGGTDTQYF.

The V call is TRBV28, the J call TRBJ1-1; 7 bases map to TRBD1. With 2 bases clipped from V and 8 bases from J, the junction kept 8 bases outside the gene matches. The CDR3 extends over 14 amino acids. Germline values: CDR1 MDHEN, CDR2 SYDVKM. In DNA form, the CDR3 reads TGTGCCAGCAGTTTACAACCGGGACAGTCAGAAGCTTTCTTT. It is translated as CASSLQPGQSEAFF.

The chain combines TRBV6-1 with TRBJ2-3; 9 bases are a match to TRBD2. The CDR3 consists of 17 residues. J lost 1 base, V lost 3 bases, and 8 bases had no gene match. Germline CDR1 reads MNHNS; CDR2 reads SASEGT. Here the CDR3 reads CASSEGPAGGGTDTQYF. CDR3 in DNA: TGTGCCAGCAGTGAGGGGCCAGCGGGGGGAGGCACAGATACGCAGTATTTT.

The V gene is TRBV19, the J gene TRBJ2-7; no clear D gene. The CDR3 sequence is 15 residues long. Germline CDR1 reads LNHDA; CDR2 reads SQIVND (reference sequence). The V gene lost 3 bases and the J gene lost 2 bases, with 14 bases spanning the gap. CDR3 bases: TGTGCCAGTAGTATCCTTATAAATTCGGCCTACGAGCAGTACTTC. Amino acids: CASSILINSAYEQYF.

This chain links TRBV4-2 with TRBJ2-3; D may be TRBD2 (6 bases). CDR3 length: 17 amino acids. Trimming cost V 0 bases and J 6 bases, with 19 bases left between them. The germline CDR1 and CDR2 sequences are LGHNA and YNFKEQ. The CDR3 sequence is CASSQDRSEGNRDTQYF. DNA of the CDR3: TGTGCCAGCAGCCAAGATCGCTCGGAGGGGAATAGGGATACGCAGTATTTT.

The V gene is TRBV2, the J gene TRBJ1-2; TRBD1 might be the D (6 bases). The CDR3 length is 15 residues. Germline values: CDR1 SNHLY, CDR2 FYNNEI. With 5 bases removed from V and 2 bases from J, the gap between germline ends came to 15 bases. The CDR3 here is CASSRGRGINYGYTF. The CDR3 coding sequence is TGTGCCAGCAGTAGGGGGAGAGGGATCAACTATGGCTACACCTTC. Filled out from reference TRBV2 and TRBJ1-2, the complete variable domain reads EPEVTQTPSHQVTQMGQEVILRCVPISNHLYFYWYRQILGQKVEFLVSFYNNEISEKSEIFDDQFSVERPDGSNFTLKIRSTKLEDSAMYFCASSRGRGINYGYTFGSGTRLTVV.

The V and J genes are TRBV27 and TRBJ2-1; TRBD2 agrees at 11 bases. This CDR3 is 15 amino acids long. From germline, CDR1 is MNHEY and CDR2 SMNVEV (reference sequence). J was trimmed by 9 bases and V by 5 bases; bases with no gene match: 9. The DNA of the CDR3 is TGTGCCAGCAGTCCCCGGACTAGCGGGTGGGGTGAGCAGTTCTTC. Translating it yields CASSPRTSGWGEQFF.

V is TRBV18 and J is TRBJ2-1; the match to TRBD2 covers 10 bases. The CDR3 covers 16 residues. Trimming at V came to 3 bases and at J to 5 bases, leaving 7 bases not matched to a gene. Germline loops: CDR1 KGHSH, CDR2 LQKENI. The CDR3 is CASSPRGTSANNEQFF. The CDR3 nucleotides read TGTGCCAGCTCACCCAGGGGGACTAGCGCAAACAATGAGCAGTTCTTC.

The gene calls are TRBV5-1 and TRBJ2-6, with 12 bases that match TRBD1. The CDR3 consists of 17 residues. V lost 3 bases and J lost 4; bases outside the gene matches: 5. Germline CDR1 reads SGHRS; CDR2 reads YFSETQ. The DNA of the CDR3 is TGCGCCAGCAGCTCGGGACAGGGGGCGGGGGGGGCCAACGTCCTGACTTTC. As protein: CASSSGQGAGGANVLTF.

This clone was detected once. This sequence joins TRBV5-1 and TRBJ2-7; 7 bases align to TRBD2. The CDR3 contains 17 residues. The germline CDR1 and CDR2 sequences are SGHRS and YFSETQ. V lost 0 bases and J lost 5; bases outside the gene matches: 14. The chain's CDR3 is CASSLEGLAGVGNEQYF. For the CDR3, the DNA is TGCGCCAGCAGCTTGGAAGGGTTGGCGGGAGTCGGGAACGAGCAGTACTTC.

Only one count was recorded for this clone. Written as DNA, the CDR3 is TGTGCCAGCAGCTTAGCGGGACAGGGCCTCCCTAATGAAAAACTGTTTTTT. The encoded protein is CASSLAGQGLPNEKLFF. The chain has TRBV7-9 and TRBJ1-4; 9 positions match TRBD1. Germline V gene lookup returns CDR1 SEHNR and CDR2 FQNEAQ (reference sequence). The CDR3 runs to 17 residues. V was pared by 0 bases and J by 3 bases, with 5 bases of the junction left unmatched.

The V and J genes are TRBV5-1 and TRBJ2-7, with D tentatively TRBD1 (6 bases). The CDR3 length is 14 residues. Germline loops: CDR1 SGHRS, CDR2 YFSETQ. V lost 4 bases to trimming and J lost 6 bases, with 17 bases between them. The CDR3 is CASSRDRTVSEQYF. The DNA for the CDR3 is TGCGCCAGCAGCCGTGATAGGACAGTTTCCGAGCAGTACTTC.

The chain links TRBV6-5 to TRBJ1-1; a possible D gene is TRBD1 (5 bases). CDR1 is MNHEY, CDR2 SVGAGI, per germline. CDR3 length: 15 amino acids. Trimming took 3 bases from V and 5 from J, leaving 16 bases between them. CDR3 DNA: TGTGCCAGCAGTTATGAGTTTTCCGGGGGAACTGAAGCTTTCTTT. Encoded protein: CASSYEFSGGTEAFF.

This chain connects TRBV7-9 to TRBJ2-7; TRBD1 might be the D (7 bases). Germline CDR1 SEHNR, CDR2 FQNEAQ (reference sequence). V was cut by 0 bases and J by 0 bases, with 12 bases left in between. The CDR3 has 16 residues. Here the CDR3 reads CASSLAGGQFSYEQYF. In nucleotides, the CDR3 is TGTGCCAGCAGCTTAGCGGGGGGACAGTTCTCCTACGAGCAGTACTTC.

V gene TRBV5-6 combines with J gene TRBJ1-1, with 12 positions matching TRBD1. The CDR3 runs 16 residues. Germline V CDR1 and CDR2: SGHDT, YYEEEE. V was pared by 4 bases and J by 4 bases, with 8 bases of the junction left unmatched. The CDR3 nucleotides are TGTGCCAGCAGCGTGGGACAGGGGGCTTTAAGCACTGAAGCTTTCTTT. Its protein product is CASSVGQGALSTEAFF.

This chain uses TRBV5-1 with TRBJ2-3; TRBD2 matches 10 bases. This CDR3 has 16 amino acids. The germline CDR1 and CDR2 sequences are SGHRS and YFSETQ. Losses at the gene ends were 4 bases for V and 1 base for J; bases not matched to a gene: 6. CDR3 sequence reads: CASSPRSGGGTDTQYF. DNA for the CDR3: TGCGCCAGCAGCCCAAGGAGCGGGGGGGGCACAGATACGCAGTATTTT.

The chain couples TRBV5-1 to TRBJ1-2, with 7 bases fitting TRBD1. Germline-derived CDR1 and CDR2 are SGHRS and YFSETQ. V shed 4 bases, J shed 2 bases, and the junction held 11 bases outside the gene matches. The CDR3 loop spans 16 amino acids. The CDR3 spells CASSPTSTGNNYGYTF. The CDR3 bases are TGCGCCAGCAGCCCAACGTCGACAGGGAACAACTATGGCTACACCTTC.

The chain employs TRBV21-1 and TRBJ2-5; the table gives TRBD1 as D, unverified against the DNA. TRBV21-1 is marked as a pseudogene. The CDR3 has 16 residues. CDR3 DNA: TGTGCCAGCAGCAAAGGGTTCGGCTGGGCTCAAGAGACCCAGTACTTC. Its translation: CASSKGFGWAQETQYF.

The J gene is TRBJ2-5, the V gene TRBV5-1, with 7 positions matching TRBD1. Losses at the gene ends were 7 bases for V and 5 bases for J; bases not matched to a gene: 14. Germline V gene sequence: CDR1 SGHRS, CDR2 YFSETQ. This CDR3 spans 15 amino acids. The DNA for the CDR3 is TGCGCCAGCCGCCCCCAGACAGGGCAGGGGGAGACCCAGTACTTC. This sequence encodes CASRPQTGQGETQYF. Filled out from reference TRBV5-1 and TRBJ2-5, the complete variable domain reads KAGVTQTPRYLIKTRGQQVTLSCSPISGHRSVSWYQQTPGQGLQFLFEYFSETQRNKGNFPGRFSGRQFSNSRSEMNVSTLELGDSALYLCASRPQTGQGETQYFGPGTRLLVL.

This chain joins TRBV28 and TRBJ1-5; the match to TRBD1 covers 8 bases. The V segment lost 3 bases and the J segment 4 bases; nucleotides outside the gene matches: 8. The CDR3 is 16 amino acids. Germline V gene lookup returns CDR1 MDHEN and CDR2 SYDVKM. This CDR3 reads CASSLTGVTRNQPQHF. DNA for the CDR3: TGTGCCAGCAGTTTGACAGGGGTGACCCGGAATCAGCCCCAGCATTTT.

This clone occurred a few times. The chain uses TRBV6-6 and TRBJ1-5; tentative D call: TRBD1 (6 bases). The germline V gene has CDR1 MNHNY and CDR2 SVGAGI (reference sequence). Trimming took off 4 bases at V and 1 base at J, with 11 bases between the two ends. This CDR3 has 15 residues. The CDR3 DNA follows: TGTGCCAGCAGTTCGCGGGGGGGCAGCAATCAGCCCCAGCATTTT. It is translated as CASSSRGGSNQPQHF.

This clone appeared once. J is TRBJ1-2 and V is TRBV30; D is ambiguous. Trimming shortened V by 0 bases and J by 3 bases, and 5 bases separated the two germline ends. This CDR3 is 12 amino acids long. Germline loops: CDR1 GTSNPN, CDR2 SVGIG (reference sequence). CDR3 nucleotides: TGTGCCTGGAGTGTACGGGACTATGGCTACACCTTC. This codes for CAWSVRDYGYTF.

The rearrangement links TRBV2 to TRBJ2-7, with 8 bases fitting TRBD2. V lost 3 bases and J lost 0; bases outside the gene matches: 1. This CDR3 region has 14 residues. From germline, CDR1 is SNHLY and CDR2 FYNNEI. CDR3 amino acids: CASSDSGVSYEQYF. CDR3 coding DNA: TGTGCCAGCAGTGATAGCGGGGTCTCCTACGAGCAGTACTTC.

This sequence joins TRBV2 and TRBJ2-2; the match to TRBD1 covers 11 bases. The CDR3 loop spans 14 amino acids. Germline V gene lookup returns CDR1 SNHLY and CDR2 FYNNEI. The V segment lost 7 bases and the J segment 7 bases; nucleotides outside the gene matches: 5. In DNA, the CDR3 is TGTGCCAGCAAAGGGGACAGGGGGATCGGGGAGCTGTTTTTT. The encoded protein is CASKGDRGIGELFF.

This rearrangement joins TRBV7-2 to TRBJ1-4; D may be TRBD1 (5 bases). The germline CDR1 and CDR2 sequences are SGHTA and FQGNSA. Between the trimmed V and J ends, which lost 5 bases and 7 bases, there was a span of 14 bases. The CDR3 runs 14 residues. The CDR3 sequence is CASSPDSGGEKLFF. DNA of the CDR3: TGTGCCAGCAGCCCGGACTCGGGGGGTGAAAAACTGTTTTTT.

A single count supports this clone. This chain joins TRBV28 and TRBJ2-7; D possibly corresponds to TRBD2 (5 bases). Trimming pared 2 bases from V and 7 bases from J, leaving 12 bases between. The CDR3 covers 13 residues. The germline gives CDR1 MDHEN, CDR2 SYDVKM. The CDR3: CASSLRSPGEQYF. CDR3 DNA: TGTGCCAGCAGTTTACGGTCCCCGGGGGAGCAGTACTTC.

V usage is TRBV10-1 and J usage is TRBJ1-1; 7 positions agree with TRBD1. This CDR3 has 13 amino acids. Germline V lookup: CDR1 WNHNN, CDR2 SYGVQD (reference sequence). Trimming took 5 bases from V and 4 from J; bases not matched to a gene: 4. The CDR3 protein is CASSYTGATEAFF. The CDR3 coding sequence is TGCGCCAGCAGTTATACAGGGGCCACTGAAGCTTTCTTT.

CDR3 bases: TGTGCCTGGAGTCGGGGGGCGAGGGCAGGATCACCCCTCCACTTT. It specifies CAWSRGARAGSPLHF. V is TRBV30 and J is TRBJ1-6, with D possibly matching TRBD1 (6 bases). The CDR3 is made up of 15 amino acids. V lost 2 bases to trimming and J lost 10 bases, with 18 bases between them. CDR1 is GTSNPN, CDR2 SVGIG, per germline (reference sequence).